Below are 9 T cell receptor beta chains sequenced from a single sample in a study of T cell changes during pregnancy in multiple sclerosis. TCRdb's table, derived via immunoSEQ multiplex PCR, lists solely in-frame clones and lacks some. The table has roughly 84,000 clones, 80% to 95% seen once. The sequences come from peripheral blood, collected in the third trimester of pregnancy. The receptors were gathered from a female donor in good health, enrolled as a control in a pregnancy study.

The chain couples TRBV2 to TRBJ1-1; 7 bases align to TRBD1. Germline loops: CDR1 SNHLY, CDR2 FYNNEI. J lost 6 bases, V lost 7 bases, and 11 bases had no gene match. This CDR3 has 14 amino acids. CDR3 nucleotides: TGTGCCAGCACCTCCAGGGGGACATTCGCTGAAGCTTTCTTT. Encoded protein: CASTSRGTFAEAFF.

The chain uses TRBV5-1 and TRBJ2-7; possible D gene TRBD1, 6 bases. The CDR3 has 13 amino acids. Between the trimmed V and J ends, which lost 3 bases and 0 bases, there was a span of 7 bases. Germline lookup yields CDR1 SGHRS and CDR2 YFSETQ. CDR3 protein: CASSWTVSYEQYF. CDR3 DNA sequence: TGCGCCAGCAGCTGGACAGTCTCCTACGAGCAGTACTTC. Drawing the rest from reference TRBV5-1 and TRBJ2-7, the complete variable domain is KAGVTQTPRYLIKTRGQQVTLSCSPISGHRSVSWYQQTPGQGLQFLFEYFSETQRNKGNFPGRFSGRQFSNSRSEMNVSTLELGDSALYLCASSWTVSYEQYFGPGTRLTVT.

This chain links TRBV5-1 with TRBJ2-3; maybe TRBD1 (5 bases). The CDR3 runs to 15 residues. The germline V gene has CDR1 SGHRS and CDR2 YFSETQ. V was clipped by 0 bases and J by 2 bases, with 10 bases between them. Here the CDR3 reads CASSLGGSPTDTQYF. DNA for the CDR3: TGCGCCAGCAGCTTGGGGGGCAGTCCCACAGATACGCAGTATTTT.

V usage is TRBV16 and J usage is TRBJ2-7; TRBD1 might be the D (5 bases). Trimming took 0 bases from V and 5 from J, leaving 8 bases between them. Germline values: CDR1 KGHSY, CDR2 FQNENV. CDR3 size: 13 residues. The CDR3 is CASSQSDINEQYF. The CDR3 coding sequence is TGTGCCAGCAGCCAATCGGACATCAACGAGCAGTACTTC.

The chain recombines TRBV28 with TRBJ1-1, with D perhaps matching TRBD1 (5 bases). The CDR3 is 13 amino acids. Germline V CDR1 and CDR2: MDHEN, SYDVKM. Trimming stripped 6 bases from V and 3 bases from J, with 11 bases between. CDR3 nucleotide sequence: TGTGCCAGCAGCACCGGGGGTTACACTGAAGCTTTCTTT. Translated: CASSTGGYTEAFF.

The gene calls are TRBV27 and TRBJ1-1, with D possibly being TRBD1 (5 bases). Germline CDR1 and CDR2: MNHEY and SMNVEV (reference sequence). The CDR3 consists of 15 residues. The V end lost 1 base, the J end lost 1 base, and 10 bases lay between the germline ends. In DNA form, the CDR3 reads TGTGCCAGCAGTTTATTGAGTACAGGGAACACTGAAGCTTTCTTT. This sequence encodes CASSLLSTGNTEAFF.

The chain is built from TRBV5-1 and TRBJ2-1; 8 bases are a match to TRBD2. J lost 3 bases, V lost 0 bases, and 11 bases had no gene match. Germline-derived CDR1 and CDR2 are SGHRS and YFSETQ. CDR3 length equals 18 residues. CDR3 residues: CASSLEGSIAGNYNEQFF. The CDR3 DNA reads as TGCGCCAGCAGCTTGGAAGGGAGCATAGCGGGAAACTACAATGAGCAGTTCTTC.

The chain uses TRBV4-2 and TRBJ1-4, with 7 bases aligning to TRBD1. Per the germline V gene, CDR1 is LGHNA and CDR2 is YNFKEQ. The CDR3 contains 16 residues. V lost 2 bases to trimming and J lost 4 bases; unmatched junction nucleotides: 7. The CDR3 nucleotides are TGTGCCAGCAGCCAAAAAAGGGACAGCCTTAATGAAAAACTGTTTTTT. Its protein product is CASSQKRDSLNEKLFF.

The chain uses TRBV7-9 and TRBJ1-2, with D uncertain. V gave up 5 bases and J gave up 4 bases, with 17 bases separating them. The CDR3 length is 15 residues. Germline-derived CDR1 and CDR2 are SEHNR and FQNEAQ (reference sequence). This chain's CDR3 is CASSPGRQPFYGYTF. The CDR3 coding sequence is TGTGCCAGCAGCCCAGGTCGGCAGCCCTTCTATGGCTACACCTTC.